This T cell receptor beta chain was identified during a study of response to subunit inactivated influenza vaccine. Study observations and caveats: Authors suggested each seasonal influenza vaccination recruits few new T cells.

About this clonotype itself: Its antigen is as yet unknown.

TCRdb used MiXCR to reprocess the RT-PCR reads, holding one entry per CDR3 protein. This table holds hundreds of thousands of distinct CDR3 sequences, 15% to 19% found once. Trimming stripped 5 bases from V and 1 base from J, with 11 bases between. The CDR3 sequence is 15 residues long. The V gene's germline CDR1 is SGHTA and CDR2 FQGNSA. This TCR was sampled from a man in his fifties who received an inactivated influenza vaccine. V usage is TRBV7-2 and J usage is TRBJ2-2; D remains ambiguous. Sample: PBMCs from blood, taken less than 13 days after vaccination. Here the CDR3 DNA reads TGTGCCAGCAGCCCGAGGCTGCAGAACACCGGGGAGCTGTTTTTT. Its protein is CASSPRLQNTGELFF.